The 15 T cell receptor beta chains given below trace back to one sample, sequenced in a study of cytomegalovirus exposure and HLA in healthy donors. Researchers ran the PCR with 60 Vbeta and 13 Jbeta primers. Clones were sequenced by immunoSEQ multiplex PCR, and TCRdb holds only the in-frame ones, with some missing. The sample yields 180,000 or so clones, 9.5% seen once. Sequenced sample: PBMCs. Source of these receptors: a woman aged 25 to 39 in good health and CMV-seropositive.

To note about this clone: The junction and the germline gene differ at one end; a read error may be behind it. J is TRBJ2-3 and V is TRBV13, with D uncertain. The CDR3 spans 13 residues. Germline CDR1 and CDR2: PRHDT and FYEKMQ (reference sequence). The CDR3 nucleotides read TGTGCCAGCAGCTTAGGCAGCACAGATCCGCAGTATTTT. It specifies CASSLGSTDPQYF.

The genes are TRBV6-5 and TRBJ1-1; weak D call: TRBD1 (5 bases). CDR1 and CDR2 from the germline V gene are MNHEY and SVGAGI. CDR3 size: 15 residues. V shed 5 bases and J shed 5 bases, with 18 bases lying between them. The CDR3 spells CASSKNLGLATEAFF. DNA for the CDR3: TGTGCCAGCAGTAAGAATCTGGGGCTAGCGACTGAAGCTTTCTTT.

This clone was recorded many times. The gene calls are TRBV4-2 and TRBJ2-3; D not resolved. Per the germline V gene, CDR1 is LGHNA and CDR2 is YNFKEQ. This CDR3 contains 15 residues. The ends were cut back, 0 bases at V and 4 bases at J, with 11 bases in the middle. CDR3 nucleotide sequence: TGTGCCAGCAGCCAAGAACGTGGCGGCGCAGATACGCAGTATTTT. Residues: CASSQERGGADTQYF.

The CDR3 is CARSPYVKGAHGRGCYGYTF. The CDR3 DNA sequence: TGTGCCAGAAGCCCCTACGTTAAGGGGGCGCATGGGCGCGGGTGTTATGGCTACACCTTC. The rearrangement uses TRBV5-3 and TRBJ1-2, with 7 bases that match TRBD1. TRBV5-3 is labeled an ORF, and its function is uncertain. This CDR3 is built from 20 residues. With V trimmed by 4 bases and J by 5 bases, 26 bases remained unmatched.

CDR3 coding DNA: TGTGCCAGCAGTTCAGGGGTGGCGGGAGCAGAGTACGAGCAGTACTTC. This codes for CASSSGVAGAEYEQYF. This chain uses TRBV27 with TRBJ2-7; tentatively, D is TRBD2 (7 bases). Trimming pared 4 bases from V and 4 bases from J, leaving 20 bases between. The CDR3 runs 16 residues. Germline V gives CDR1 MNHEY, CDR2 SMNVEV (reference sequence).

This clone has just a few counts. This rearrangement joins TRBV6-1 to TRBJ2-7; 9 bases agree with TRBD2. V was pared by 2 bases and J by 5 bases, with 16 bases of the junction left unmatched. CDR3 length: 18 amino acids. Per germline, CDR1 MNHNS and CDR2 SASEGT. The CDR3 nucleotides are TGTGCCAGCAGTGAATATTGGATGGTTAGCGGGAGCCCCAACGAGCAGTACTTC. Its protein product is CASSEYWMVSGSPNEQYF.

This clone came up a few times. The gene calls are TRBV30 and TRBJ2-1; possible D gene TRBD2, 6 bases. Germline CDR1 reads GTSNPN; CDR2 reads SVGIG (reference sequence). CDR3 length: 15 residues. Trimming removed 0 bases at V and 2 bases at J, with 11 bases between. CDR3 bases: TGTGCCTGGAGTGTACCGAGCGGGCCCTACAATGAGCAGTTCTTC. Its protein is CAWSVPSGPYNEQFF.

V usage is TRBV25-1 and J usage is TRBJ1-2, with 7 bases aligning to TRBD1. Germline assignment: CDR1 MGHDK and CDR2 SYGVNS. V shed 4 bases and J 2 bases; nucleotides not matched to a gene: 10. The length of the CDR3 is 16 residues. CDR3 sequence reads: CASSGQTGTLNYGYTF. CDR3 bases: TGTGCCAGCAGTGGCCAGACAGGGACCCTAAACTATGGCTACACCTTC.

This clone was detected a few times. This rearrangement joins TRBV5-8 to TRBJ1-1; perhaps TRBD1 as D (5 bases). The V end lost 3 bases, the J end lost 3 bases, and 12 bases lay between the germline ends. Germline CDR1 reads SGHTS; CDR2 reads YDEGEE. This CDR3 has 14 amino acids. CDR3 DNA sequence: TGTGCCAGCAGCTGGGGACTGCACCACACTGAAGCTTTCTTT. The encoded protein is CASSWGLHHTEAFF.

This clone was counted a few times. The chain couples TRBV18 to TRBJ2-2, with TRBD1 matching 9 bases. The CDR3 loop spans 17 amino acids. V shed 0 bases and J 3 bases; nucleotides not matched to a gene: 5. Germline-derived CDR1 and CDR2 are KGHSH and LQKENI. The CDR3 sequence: CASSPPDRGGYTGELFF. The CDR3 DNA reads TGTGCCAGCTCACCACCGGACAGGGGCGGTTACACCGGGGAGCTGTTTTTT.

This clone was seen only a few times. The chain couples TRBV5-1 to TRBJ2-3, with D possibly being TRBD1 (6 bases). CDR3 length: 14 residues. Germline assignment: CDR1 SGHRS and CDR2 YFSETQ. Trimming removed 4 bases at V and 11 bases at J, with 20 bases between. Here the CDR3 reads CASSQDRPTDGQYF. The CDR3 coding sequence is TGCGCCAGCAGCCAGGACAGACCCACAGATGGGCAGTATTTT.

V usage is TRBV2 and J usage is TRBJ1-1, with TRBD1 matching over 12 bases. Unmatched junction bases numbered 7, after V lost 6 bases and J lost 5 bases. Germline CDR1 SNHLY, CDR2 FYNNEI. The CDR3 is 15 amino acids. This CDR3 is CASSAGTGGGTEAFF. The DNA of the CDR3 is TGTGCCAGCAGCGCCGGGACAGGGGGCGGTACTGAAGCTTTCTTT.

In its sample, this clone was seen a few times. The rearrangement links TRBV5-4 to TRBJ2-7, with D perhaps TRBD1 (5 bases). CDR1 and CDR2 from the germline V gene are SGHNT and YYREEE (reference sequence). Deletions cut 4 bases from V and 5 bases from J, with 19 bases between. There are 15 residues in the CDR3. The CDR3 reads CASSQQGRPLDEQYF. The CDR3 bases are TGTGCCAGCAGCCAGCAGGGTCGGCCGCTGGACGAGCAGTACTTC.

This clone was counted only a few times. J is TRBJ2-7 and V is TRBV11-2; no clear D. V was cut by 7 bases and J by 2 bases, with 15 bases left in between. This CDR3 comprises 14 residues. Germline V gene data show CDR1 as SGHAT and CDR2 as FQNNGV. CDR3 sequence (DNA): TGTGCCAGCACCGGTACAGCTTTACCCTACGAGCAGTACTTC. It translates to CASTGTALPYEQYF.

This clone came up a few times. The CDR3 DNA reads as TGTGCCAGCAAGCTAGCGGGAGTTCGCGAGCAGTACTTC. This encodes CASKLAGVREQYF. V gene TRBV2 combines with J gene TRBJ2-7; 10 bases line up with TRBD2. The V gene end was trimmed by 7 bases and the J gene end by 6 bases; junction bases not matched to a gene: 6. Germline V CDR1 and CDR2: SNHLY, FYNNEI. This CDR3 region has 13 residues.